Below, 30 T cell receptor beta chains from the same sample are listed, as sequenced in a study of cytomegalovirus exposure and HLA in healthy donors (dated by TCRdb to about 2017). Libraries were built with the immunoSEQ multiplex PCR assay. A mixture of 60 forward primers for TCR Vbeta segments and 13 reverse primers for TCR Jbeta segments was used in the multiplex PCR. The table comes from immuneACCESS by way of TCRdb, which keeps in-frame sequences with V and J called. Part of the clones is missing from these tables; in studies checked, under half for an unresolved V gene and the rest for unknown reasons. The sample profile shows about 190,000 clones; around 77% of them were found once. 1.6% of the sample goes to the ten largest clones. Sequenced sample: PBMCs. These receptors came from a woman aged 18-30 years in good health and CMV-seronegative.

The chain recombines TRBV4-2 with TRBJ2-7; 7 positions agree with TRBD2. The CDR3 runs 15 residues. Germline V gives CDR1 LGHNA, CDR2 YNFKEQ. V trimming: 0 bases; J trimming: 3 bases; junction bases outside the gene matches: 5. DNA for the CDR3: TGTGCCAGCAGCCAAGAGACTACTAGCGTCTACGAGCAGTACTTC. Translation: CASSQETTSVYEQYF.

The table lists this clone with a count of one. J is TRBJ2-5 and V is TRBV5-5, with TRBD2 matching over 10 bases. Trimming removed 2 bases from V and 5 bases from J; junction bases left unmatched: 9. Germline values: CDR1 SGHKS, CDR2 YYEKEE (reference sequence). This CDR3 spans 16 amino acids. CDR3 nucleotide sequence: TGTGCCAGCAGCTTTCTAGCGGGAGAAGGTTGGGAGACCCAGTACTTC. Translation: CASSFLAGEGWETQYF.

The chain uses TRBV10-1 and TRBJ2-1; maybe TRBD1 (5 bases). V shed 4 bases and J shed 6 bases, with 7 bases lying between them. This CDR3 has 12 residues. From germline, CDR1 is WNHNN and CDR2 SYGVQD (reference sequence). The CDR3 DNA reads TGCGCCAGCAGTGGACAGACCAATGAGCAGTTCTTC. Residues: CASSGQTNEQFF.

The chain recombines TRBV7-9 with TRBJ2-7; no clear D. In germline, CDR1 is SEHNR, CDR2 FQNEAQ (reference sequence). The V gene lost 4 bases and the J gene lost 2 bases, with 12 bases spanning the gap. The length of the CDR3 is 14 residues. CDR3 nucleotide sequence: TGTGCCAGCAGCTACGATCAGAAACCCTACGAGCAGTACTTC. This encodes CASSYDQKPYEQYF.

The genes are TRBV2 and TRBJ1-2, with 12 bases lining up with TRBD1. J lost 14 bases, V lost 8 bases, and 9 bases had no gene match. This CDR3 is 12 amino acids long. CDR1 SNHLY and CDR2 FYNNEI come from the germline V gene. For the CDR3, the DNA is TGTGCCAGCGGCCGGGACAGGGGGCTAAGGACCTTC. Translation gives CASGRDRGLRTF.

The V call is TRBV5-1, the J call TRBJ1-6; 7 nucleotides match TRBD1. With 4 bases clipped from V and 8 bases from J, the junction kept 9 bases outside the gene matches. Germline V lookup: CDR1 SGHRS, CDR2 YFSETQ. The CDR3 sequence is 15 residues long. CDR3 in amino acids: CASSLRQGDDSPLHF. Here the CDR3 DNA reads TGCGCCAGCAGCCTCAGGCAGGGGGACGATTCACCCCTCCACTTT.

CDR3 amino acids: CASSPGGQLNQPQHF. Here the CDR3 DNA reads TGCGCCAGCAGCCCCGGGGGACAGCTTAATCAGCCCCAGCATTTT. This chain joins TRBV4-1 and TRBJ1-5, with 7 bases identical to TRBD1. This CDR3 contains 15 residues. The germline V gene has CDR1 MGHRA and CDR2 YSYEKL. After removal of 4 bases from V and 4 bases from J, the junction contained 7 bases not matched to a gene.

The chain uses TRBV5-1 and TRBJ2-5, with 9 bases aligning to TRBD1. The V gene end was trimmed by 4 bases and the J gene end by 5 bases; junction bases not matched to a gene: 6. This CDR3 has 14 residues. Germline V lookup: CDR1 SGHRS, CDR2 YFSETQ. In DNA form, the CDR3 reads TGCGCCAGCAGCACCCTGACAGGGGGGGAGACCCAGTACTTC. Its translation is CASSTLTGGETQYF.

The CDR3 region is CASSYQGTGELFF. CDR3 in DNA: TGTGCCAGCAGTTATCAGGGCACCGGGGAGCTGTTTTTT. The chain joins TRBV27 to TRBJ2-2; tentative D call: TRBD1 (5 bases). CDR1 MNHEY and CDR2 SMNVEV come from the germline V gene (reference sequence). V was clipped by 4 bases and J by 4 bases, with 7 bases between them. The CDR3 has 13 residues.

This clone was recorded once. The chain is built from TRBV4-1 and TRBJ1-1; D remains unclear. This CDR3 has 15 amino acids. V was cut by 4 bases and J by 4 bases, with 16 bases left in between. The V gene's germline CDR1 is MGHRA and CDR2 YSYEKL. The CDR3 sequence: CASSLVEGSGTEAFF. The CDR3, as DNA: TGCGCCAGCAGCCTAGTTGAGGGTTCGGGCACTGAAGCTTTCTTT.

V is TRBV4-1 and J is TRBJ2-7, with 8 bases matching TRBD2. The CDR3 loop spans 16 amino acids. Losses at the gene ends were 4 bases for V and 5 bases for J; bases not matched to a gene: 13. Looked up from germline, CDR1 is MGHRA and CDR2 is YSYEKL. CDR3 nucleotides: TGCGCCAGCAGCCCCGGGGGGGCCAATAATTACCACGAGCAGTACTTC. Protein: CASSPGGANNYHEQYF.

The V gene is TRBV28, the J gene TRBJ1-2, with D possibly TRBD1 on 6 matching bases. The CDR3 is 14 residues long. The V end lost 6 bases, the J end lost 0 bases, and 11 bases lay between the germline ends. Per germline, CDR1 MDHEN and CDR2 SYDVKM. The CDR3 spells CASRPTGSNYGYTF. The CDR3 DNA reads TGTGCCAGCAGACCAACAGGGTCTAACTATGGCTACACCTTC.

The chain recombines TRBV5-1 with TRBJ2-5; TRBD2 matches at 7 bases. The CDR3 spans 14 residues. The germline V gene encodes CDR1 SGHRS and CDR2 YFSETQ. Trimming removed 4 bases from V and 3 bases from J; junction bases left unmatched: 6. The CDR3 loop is CASSLGLPEETQYF. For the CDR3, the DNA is TGCGCCAGCAGCCTGGGACTACCCGAAGAGACCCAGTACTTC.

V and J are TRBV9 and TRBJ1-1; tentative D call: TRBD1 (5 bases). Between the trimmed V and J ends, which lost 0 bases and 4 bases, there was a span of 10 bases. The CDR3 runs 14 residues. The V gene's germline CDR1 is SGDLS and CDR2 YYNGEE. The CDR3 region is CASSVGLGGTEAFF. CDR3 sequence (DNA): TGTGCCAGCAGCGTAGGCCTGGGGGGCACTGAAGCTTTCTTT.

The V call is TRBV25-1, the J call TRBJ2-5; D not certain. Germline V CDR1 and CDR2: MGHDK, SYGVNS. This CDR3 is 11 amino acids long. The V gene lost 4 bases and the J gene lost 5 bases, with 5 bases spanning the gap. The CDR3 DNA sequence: TGTGCCAGCAGTGTCGGGGAGACCCAGTACTTC. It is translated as CASSVGETQYF.

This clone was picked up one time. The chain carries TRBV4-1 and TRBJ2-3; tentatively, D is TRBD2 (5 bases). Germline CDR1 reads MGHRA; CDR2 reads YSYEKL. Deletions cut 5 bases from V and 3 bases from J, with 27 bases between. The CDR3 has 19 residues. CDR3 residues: CASSESPQDWVPRTDTQYF. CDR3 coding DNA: TGCGCCAGCAGCGAAAGCCCTCAGGACTGGGTCCCCAGGACAGATACGCAGTATTTT.

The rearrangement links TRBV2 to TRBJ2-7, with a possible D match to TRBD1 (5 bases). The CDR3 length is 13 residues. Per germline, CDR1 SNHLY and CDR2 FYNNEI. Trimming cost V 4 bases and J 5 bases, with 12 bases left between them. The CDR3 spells CASSVVRAHEQYF. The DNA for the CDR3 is TGTGCCAGCAGTGTGGTCAGGGCCCACGAGCAGTACTTC.

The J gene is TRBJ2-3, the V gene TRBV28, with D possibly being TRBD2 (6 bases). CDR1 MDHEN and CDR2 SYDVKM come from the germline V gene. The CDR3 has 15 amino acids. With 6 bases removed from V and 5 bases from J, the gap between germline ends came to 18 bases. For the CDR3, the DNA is TGTGCCAGCAGCCGGGGACGGACTACTGGAGATACGCAGTATTTT. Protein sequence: CASSRGRTTGDTQYF.

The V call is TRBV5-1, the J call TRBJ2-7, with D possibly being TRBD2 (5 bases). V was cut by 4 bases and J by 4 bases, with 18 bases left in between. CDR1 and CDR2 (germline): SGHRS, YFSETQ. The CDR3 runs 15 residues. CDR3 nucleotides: TGCGCCAGCAGCCCTAACCTCGGGAAGCCTTACGAGCAGTACTTC. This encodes CASSPNLGKPYEQYF.

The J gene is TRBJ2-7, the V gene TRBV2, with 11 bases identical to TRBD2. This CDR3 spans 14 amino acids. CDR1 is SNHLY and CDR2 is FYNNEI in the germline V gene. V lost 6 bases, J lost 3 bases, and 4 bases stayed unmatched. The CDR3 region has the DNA TGTGCCAGCAGCGTGGGACTAGCGGTCTACGAGCAGTACTTC. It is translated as CASSVGLAVYEQYF.

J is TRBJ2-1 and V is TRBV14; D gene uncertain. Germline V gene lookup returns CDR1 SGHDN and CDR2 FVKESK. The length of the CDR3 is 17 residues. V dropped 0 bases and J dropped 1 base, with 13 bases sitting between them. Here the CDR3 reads CASSQEGLAFSYNEQFF. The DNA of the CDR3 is TGTGCCAGCAGCCAAGAGGGTTTAGCCTTTTCCTACAATGAGCAGTTCTTC. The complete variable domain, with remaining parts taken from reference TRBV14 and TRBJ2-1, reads EAGVTQFPSHSVIEKGQTVTLRCDPISGHDNLYWYRRVMGKEIKFLLHFVKESKQDESGMPNNRFLAERTGGTYSTLKVQPAELEDSGVYFCASSQEGLAFSYNEQFFGPGTRLTVL.

The CDR3 reads CASSLLRGNTEAFF. The CDR3 DNA reads TGTGCCAGCAGCCTACTCCGTGGGAACACTGAAGCTTTCTTT. The V call is TRBV2, the J call TRBJ1-1; no clear D. This CDR3 has 14 residues. Germline values: CDR1 SNHLY, CDR2 FYNNEI. V lost 6 bases, J lost 1 base, and 12 bases lay in between. Drawing the rest from reference TRBV2 and TRBJ1-1, the complete variable domain is EPEVTQTPSHQVTQMGQEVILRCVPISNHLYFYWYRQILGQKVEFLVSFYNNEISEKSEIFDDQFSVERPDGSNFTLKIRSTKLEDSAMYFCASSLLRGNTEAFFGQGTRLTVV.

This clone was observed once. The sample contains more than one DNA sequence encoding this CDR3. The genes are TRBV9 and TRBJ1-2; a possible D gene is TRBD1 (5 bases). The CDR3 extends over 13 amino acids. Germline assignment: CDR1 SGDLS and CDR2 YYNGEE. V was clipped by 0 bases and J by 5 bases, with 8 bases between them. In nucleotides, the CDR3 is TGTGCCAGCAGCGTAGGCCAGGGTTATGGCTACACCTTC. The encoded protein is CASSVGQGYGYTF.

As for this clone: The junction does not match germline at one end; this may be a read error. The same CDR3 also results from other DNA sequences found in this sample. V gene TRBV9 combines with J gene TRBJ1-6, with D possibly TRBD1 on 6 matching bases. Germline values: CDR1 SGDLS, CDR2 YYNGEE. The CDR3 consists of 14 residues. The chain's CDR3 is CASSEQGVDSPLHF. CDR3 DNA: TGTGCCAGCAGTGAACAGGGTGTTGATTCCCCCCTCCACTTT.

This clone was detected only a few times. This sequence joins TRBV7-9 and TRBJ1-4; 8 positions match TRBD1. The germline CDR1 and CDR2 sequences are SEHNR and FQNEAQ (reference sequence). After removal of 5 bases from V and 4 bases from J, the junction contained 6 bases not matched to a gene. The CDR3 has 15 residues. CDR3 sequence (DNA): TGTGCCAGCAGCCGGGACAGGTTCGTTAATGAAAAACTGTTTTTT. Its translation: CASSRDRFVNEKLFF. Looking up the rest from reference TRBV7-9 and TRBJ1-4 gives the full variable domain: DTGVSQNPRHKITKRGQNVTFRCDPISEHNRLYWYRQTLGQGPEFLTYFQNEAQLEKSRLLSDRFSAERPKGSFSTLEIQRTEQGDSAMYLCASSRDRFVNEKLFFGSGTQLSVL.

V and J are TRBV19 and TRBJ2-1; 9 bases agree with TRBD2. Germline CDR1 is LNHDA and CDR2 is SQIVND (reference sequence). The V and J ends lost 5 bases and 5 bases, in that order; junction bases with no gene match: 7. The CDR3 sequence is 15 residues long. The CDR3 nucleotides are TGTGCCAGTAGTCTCGCGACTAGCGGTAACAATGAGCAGTTCTTC. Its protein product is CASSLATSGNNEQFF.

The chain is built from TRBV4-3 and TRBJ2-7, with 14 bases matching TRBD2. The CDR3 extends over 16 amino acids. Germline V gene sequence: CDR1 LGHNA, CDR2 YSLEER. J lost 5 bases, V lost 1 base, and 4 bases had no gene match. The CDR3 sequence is CASSQGGLAGVDEQYF. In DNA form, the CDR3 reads TGCGCCAGCAGCCAAGGGGGACTAGCGGGAGTCGACGAGCAGTACTTC.

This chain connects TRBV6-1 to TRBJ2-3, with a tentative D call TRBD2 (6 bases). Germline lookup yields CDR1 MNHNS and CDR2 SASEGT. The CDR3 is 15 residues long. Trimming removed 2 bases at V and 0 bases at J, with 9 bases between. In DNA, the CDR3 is TGTGCCAGCAGTGAAACGGGGGAAAGCACAGATACGCAGTATTTT. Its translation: CASSETGESTDTQYF.

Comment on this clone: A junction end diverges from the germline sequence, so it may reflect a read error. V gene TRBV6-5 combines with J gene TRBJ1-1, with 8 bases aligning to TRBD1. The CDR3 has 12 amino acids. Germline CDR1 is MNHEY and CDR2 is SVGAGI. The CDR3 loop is CASRPTGAAWGF. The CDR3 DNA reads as TGTGCCAGCAGACCGACAGGGGCCGCGTGGGGGTTT.

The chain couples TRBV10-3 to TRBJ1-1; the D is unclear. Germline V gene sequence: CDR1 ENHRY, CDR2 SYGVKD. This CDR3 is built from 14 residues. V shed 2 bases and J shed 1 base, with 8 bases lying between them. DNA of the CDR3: TGTGCCATCAGTGAGGGGAGAACGAACACTGAAGCTTTCTTT. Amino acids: CAISEGRTNTEAFF.